Shown below are 28 T cell receptor beta chains from a single sample sequenced in a study of a mutant IDH1 vaccine in newly diagnosed glioma. These receptors have no identified antigens. The time point denotes: week 11, during vaccination. Each dose of the vaccine consisted of 300 ug of mutant IDH1 20-mer peptide, with topical imiquimod. Sequenced by immunoSEQ multiplex PCR; TCRdb stores in-frame clones only, minus some. Altogether over 95,000 clones are present, 85% to 90% being singletons, with the ten largest covering 0.6% to 0.7%. Material: PBMCs, obtained from a glioma patient whose treatment included an IDH1 peptide vaccine. Receptors were obtained from a woman aged 45 to 65 with glioma.

The chain is built from TRBV6-5 and TRBJ1-4; D call uncertain. In germline, CDR1 is MNHEY, CDR2 SVGAGI. CDR3 length equals 13 residues. V gave up 3 bases and J gave up 3 bases, with 5 bases separating them. The CDR3 loop reads CASSYTANEKLFF. The CDR3 region has the DNA TGTGCCAGCAGTTATACAGCTAATGAAAAACTGTTTTTT.

The V gene is TRBV4-1, the J gene TRBJ2-7, with a tentative D call TRBD1 (5 bases). The CDR3 length is 13 residues. Deletions cut 2 bases from V and 4 bases from J, with 9 bases between. Germline V gene data show CDR1 as MGHRA and CDR2 as YSYEKL. The CDR3 spells CASSQPGWYEQYF. The CDR3 coding sequence is TGCGCCAGCAGCCAACCAGGGTGGTACGAGCAGTACTTC.

The chain joins TRBV30 to TRBJ2-6; a weak D match, TRBD1 (6 bases). The CDR3 is 14 amino acids. Trimming stripped 2 bases from V and 4 bases from J, with 9 bases between. Germline V gene lookup returns CDR1 GTSNPN and CDR2 SVGIG (reference sequence). Here the CDR3 DNA reads TGTGCCTGGAGTCCAGGGGCCGGGGCCAACGTCCTGACTTTC. Translation: CAWSPGAGANVLTF.

The chain recombines TRBV4-1 with TRBJ2-2; D may be TRBD2 (5 bases). Germline V gene lookup returns CDR1 MGHRA and CDR2 YSYEKL. This CDR3 has 17 amino acids. Trimming took 1 base from V and 5 from J, leaving 17 bases between them. CDR3 bases: TGCGCCAGCAGCCAAGTAGATATGGGTCTAGCTACCGGGGAGCTGTTTTTT. Translated, it gives CASSQVDMGLATGELFF.

This clone appeared once. The chain has TRBV28 and TRBJ2-3; D is tentatively TRBD1 or TRBD2 (7 bases each). Germline V lookup: CDR1 MDHEN, CDR2 SYDVKM. Trimming stripped 7 bases from V and 3 bases from J, with 23 bases between. The CDR3 sequence is 17 residues long. In nucleotides, the CDR3 is TGTGCCAGCACGGGCCTTGGGGTCAGGGGGGGGACAGATACGCAGTATTTT. This gives the protein CASTGLGVRGGTDTQYF.

The V and J genes are TRBV10-3 and TRBJ1-6; D remains unclear. Looked up from germline, CDR1 is ENHRY and CDR2 is SYGVKD. V was pared by 4 bases and J by 6 bases, with 13 bases between. The CDR3 runs to 15 residues. CDR3: CAISVSLAGNSPLHF. For the CDR3, the DNA is TGTGCCATCAGTGTCAGTTTGGCTGGTAATTCACCCCTCCACTTT.

This clone has a single count. The junction shows a germline mismatch at one end, possibly a read error. The J gene is TRBJ2-6, the V gene TRBV7-7; possible D gene TRBD2, 6 bases. This CDR3 spans 16 amino acids. Germline V gene sequence: CDR1 SSHAT, CDR2 FNYEAQ (reference sequence). The CDR3 bases are TGTGCTAGCAGCCCCGGGAGCACTACTGGGGCCAACGTCCTGACTTTC. It encodes CASSPGSTTGANVLTF.

This chain connects TRBV9 to TRBJ2-7; 9 nucleotides line up with TRBD1. The CDR3 is made up of 14 amino acids. The V and J ends lost 3 bases and 6 bases, in that order; junction bases with no gene match: 7. CDR1 SGDLS and CDR2 YYNGEE come from the germline V gene. The CDR3 region is CASSAGTGKGEQYF. In DNA form, the CDR3 reads TGTGCCAGCAGCGCCGGGACAGGGAAAGGCGAGCAGTACTTC.

This clone has a single count. Written as DNA, the CDR3 is TGTGCCAGCAGGCGGGGACAGGGTATAGAGACCCAGTACTTC. It encodes CASRRGQGIETQYF. The chain carries TRBV6-1 and TRBJ2-5; 9 bases agree with TRBD1. Germline trimming cut 6 bases from V and 4 bases from J; bases unmatched to any gene: 6. This CDR3 contains 14 residues. Germline assignment: CDR1 MNHNS and CDR2 SASEGT.

The V and J genes are TRBV4-1 and TRBJ2-7; D possibly corresponds to TRBD1 (6 bases). Trimming took 4 bases from V and 2 from J, leaving 18 bases between them. The CDR3 extends over 16 amino acids. Germline-derived CDR1 and CDR2 are MGHRA and YSYEKL. The DNA for the CDR3 is TGCGCCAGCAGCCCATCCCCCTCAGGGGAACCCTACGAGCAGTACTTC. Encoded protein: CASSPSPSGEPYEQYF.

The chain recombines TRBV5-4 with TRBJ1-4; D not certain. Per the germline V gene, CDR1 is SGHNT and CDR2 is YYREEE (reference sequence). Trimming stripped 3 bases from V and 5 bases from J, with 5 bases between. The CDR3 totals 12 residues. This chain's CDR3 is CASSSRNEKLFF. The CDR3 DNA reads as TGTGCCAGCAGCTCCCGAAATGAAAAACTGTTTTTT.

The rearrangement joins TRBV10-2 to TRBJ2-1; no firm D call. V gave up 6 bases and J gave up 5 bases, with 8 bases separating them. The germline CDR1 and CDR2 sequences are WSHSY and SAAADI. This CDR3 comprises 12 residues. The CDR3 nucleotides are TGCGCCAGCAGAGCAGACCACAATGAGCAGTTCTTC. Translation: CASRADHNEQFF.

Here the CDR3 DNA reads TGTGCCACCATAAAGGGGGGTAGTGAGCAGTTCTTC. Translation: CATIKGGSEQFF. This chain joins TRBV15 and TRBJ2-1; perhaps D is TRBD1 or TRBD2 (6 bases each). Germline values: CDR1 LNHNV, CDR2 YYDKDF (reference sequence). Trimming pared 7 bases from V and 9 bases from J, leaving 13 bases between. The CDR3 runs 12 residues.

The CDR3 sequence: CASSLGTGGPETQYF. The DNA for the CDR3 is TGTGCCAGCAGCTTAGGGACAGGGGGCCCGGAGACCCAGTACTTC. The chain carries TRBV11-2 and TRBJ2-5; 11 nucleotides agree with TRBD1. The length of the CDR3 is 15 residues. V was clipped by 1 base and J by 5 bases; unmatched bases: 3. The germline gives CDR1 SGHAT, CDR2 FQNNGV.

The chain employs TRBV30 and TRBJ1-6; possible D gene TRBD1, 6 bases. The germline gives CDR1 GTSNPN, CDR2 SVGIG (reference sequence). Deletions cut 2 bases from V and 9 bases from J, with 23 bases between. This CDR3 region has 17 residues. CDR3 nucleotides: TGTGCCTGGAGTAGGGGGGAAACGACCGCTGAACCTTCACCCCTCCACTTT. It encodes CAWSRGETTAEPSPLHF.

This rearrangement joins TRBV5-5 to TRBJ1-1, with a weak D call TRBD1 (6 bases). The CDR3 covers 15 residues. Per germline, CDR1 SGHKS and CDR2 YYEKEE (reference sequence). Trimming left V 0 bases short and J 4 bases short, with 13 bases between. This chain's CDR3 is CASSLAGAYGTEAFF. CDR3 DNA sequence: TGTGCCAGCAGCTTGGCGGGGGCATATGGCACTGAAGCTTTCTTT.

The chain has TRBV5-1 and TRBJ1-4; no definite D call. The CDR3 spans 15 residues. Germline CDR1 SGHRS, CDR2 YFSETQ. Trimming shortened V by 3 bases and J by 3 bases, and 12 bases separated the two germline ends. CDR3 sequence (DNA): TGCGCCAGCAGCTCTACCCCGGATGCTAATGAAAAACTGTTTTTT. Its translation is CASSSTPDANEKLFF.

The chain is built from TRBV29-1 and TRBJ2-3, with D possibly being TRBD2 (6 bases). This CDR3 contains 13 residues. CDR1 and CDR2 (germline): SQVTM, ANQGSEA. With 4 bases removed from V and 2 bases from J, the gap between germline ends came to 10 bases. The CDR3: CSVAGVLTDTQYF. The CDR3 bases are TGCAGCGTTGCGGGGGTCCTCACAGATACGCAGTATTTT.

The chain recombines TRBV28 with TRBJ2-7, with no clear D. V was trimmed by 3 bases and J by 0 bases, leaving 6 bases between them. Looked up from germline, CDR1 is MDHEN and CDR2 is SYDVKM. CDR3 length equals 13 residues. CDR3 DNA: TGTGCCAGCAGTTTCCCCGTCTCCTACGAGCAGTACTTC. Its protein is CASSFPVSYEQYF.

The chain joins TRBV6-5 to TRBJ2-1; no firm D call. Germline V gene lookup returns CDR1 MNHEY and CDR2 SVGAGI. The CDR3 spans 16 residues. V was cut by 2 bases and J by 0 bases, with 11 bases left in between. The CDR3 sequence is CASSYIPDSSYNEQFF. The CDR3 nucleotides read TGTGCCAGCAGTTACATTCCCGATAGCTCCTACAATGAGCAGTTCTTC.

The chain has TRBV15 and TRBJ2-5, with D hard to call. TRBJ2-7 matches the DNA end more closely, so the J call is doubtful. CDR3 size: 11 residues. Germline values: CDR1 LNHNV, CDR2 YYDKDF (reference sequence). CDR3 sequence: CATSRGYEQYF. For the CDR3, the DNA is TGTGCCACCAGCAGGGGCTACGAGCAGTACTTC.

In its sample, this clone was seen once. J is TRBJ1-6 and V is TRBV4-1; tentatively, D is TRBD1 (5 bases). Germline V CDR1 and CDR2: MGHRA, YSYEKL. Trimming took off 1 base at V and 8 bases at J, with 15 bases between the two ends. The CDR3 covers 16 residues. The CDR3 here is CASSQGGRVGDSPLHF. In DNA form, the CDR3 reads TGCGCCAGCAGCCAAGGGGGCCGTGTGGGTGATTCACCCCTCCACTTT.

This chain joins TRBV27 and TRBJ2-1; TRBD2 aligns across 15 bases. Germline V gene lookup returns CDR1 MNHEY and CDR2 SMNVEV (reference sequence). V lost 5 bases to trimming and J lost 6 bases; unmatched junction nucleotides: 5. This CDR3 is built from 16 residues. In DNA form, the CDR3 reads TGTGCCAGCAGTATCTCGGGACTAGCGGGAGGCAATGAGCAGTTCTTC. This sequence encodes CASSISGLAGGNEQFF.

The chain uses TRBV5-5 and TRBJ1-6, with D unclear. Between the trimmed V and J ends, which lost 4 bases and 1 base, there was a span of 12 bases. This CDR3 comprises 16 residues. CDR1 and CDR2 (germline): SGHKS, YYEKEE (reference sequence). Here the CDR3 DNA reads TGTGCCAGCAGCCCGGGTATTAGGTCCTATAATTCACCCCTCCACTTT. Translation: CASSPGIRSYNSPLHF.

The V and J genes are TRBV27 and TRBJ1-2; D remains ambiguous. Looked up from germline, CDR1 is MNHEY and CDR2 is SMNVEV (reference sequence). Trimming removed 3 bases at V and 5 bases at J, with 10 bases between. The CDR3 contains 13 residues. In DNA, the CDR3 is TGTGCCAGCAGTTTGAACAAGCTTTATGGCTACACCTTC. Its translation: CASSLNKLYGYTF.

The J gene is TRBJ1-1, the V gene TRBV11-2; 9 nucleotides align to TRBD1. CDR1 SGHAT and CDR2 FQNNGV come from the germline V gene. The CDR3 runs to 14 residues. With V trimmed by 3 bases and J by 6 bases, 5 bases remained unmatched. CDR3 nucleotides: TGTGCCAGCAGCTTTCAACAGGGGGCAGCTGAAGCTTTCTTT. Its translation: CASSFQQGAAEAFF.

The V gene is TRBV19, the J gene TRBJ2-3, with TRBD1 matching 8 bases. V lost 8 bases to trimming and J lost 4 bases; unmatched junction nucleotides: 8. The CDR3 covers 14 residues. Germline loops: CDR1 LNHDA, CDR2 SQIVND (reference sequence). CDR3 sequence reads: CASARQGPSDTQYF. CDR3 DNA sequence: TGTGCCAGTGCCAGACAGGGGCCGTCAGATACGCAGTATTTT.

The chain uses TRBV6-6 and TRBJ2-7; 10 nucleotides line up with TRBD2. Germline assignment: CDR1 MNHNY and CDR2 SVGAGI (reference sequence). V lost 6 bases to trimming and J lost 5 bases; unmatched junction nucleotides: 7. There are 14 residues in the CDR3. The CDR3 here is CASRPPAGGDEQYF. In DNA form, the CDR3 reads TGTGCCAGCAGGCCCCCAGCGGGAGGGGACGAGCAGTACTTC.